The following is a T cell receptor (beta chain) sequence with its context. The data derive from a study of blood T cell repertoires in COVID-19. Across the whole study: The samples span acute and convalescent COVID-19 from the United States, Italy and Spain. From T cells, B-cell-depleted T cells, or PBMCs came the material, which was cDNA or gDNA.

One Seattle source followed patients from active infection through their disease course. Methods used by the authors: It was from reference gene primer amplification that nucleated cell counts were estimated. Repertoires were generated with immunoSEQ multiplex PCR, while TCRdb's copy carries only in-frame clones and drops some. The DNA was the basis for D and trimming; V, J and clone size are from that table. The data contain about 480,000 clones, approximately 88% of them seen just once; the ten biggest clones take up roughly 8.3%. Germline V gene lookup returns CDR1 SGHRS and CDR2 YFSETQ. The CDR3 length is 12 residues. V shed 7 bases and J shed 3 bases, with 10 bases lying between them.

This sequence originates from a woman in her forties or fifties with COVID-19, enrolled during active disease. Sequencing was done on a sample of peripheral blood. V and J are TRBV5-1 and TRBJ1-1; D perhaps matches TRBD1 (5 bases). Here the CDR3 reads CASEGGDTEAFF. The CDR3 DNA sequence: TGCGCCAGCGAGGGAGGGGACACTGAAGCTTTCTTT.